This is a list of T cell receptor beta chains from one sample in a study of blood T cell repertoires in COVID-19. TCRdb keeps only in-frame clones here, not all; method: immunoSEQ multiplex PCR. The table has approximately 250,000 clones, under 85% seen once. Material: peripheral blood. Every receptor here comes from a human donor in a cohort sampled during active COVID-19. Each CDR3 is given with its conserved first and last residue. The D gene is left open where the match is weak. Clone sizes are given selectively: once, few, many, or a class where the clone is expanded.

J: TRBJ1-3
D: .
V: TRBV5-1
size: .
CDR3: CASSPVGRGNTIYF
DNA: TGCGCCAGCAGCCCGGTGGGGCGCGGAAACACCATATATTTT

J: TRBJ1-2
D: .
V: TRBV28
size: .
CDR3: CASSLEGVAGKEGYTF
DNA: TGTGCCAGCAGTTTAGAGGGGGTGGCAGGAAAGGAGGGCTACACCTTC

J: TRBJ2-1
D: TRBD2
V: TRBV18
size: few
CDR3: CASSPPGLAGPEQFF
DNA: TGTGCCAGCTCACCACCGGGACTAGCGGGGCCGGAGCAGTTCTTC

J: TRBJ2-7
D: .
V: TRBV27
size: .
CDR3: CASSSQTPTYEQYF
DNA: TGTGCCAGCAGTTCTCAGACACCGACCTACGAGCAGTACTTC

J: TRBJ2-1
D: .
V: TRBV5-4
size: .
CDR3: CASSLPRRGSYNEQFF
DNA: TGTGCCAGCAGCCTCCCCCGGCGGGGCTCCTACAATGAGCAGTTCTTC

J: TRBJ1-3
D: .
V: TRBV28
size: few
CDR3: CASSFTLSSGNTIYF
DNA: TGTGCCAGCAGTTTTACCCTCAGCTCTGGAAACACCATATATTTT

J: TRBJ1-6
D: TRBD1
V: TRBV5-5
size: few
CDR3: CASSFGTGRDNSPLHF
DNA: TGTGCCAGCAGCTTTGGGACAGGGAGGGATAATTCACCCCTCCACTTT

J: TRBJ1-1
D: .
V: TRBV28
size: .
CDR3: CASRIIGTPNTEAFF
DNA: TGTGCCAGCAGAATCATCGGGACACCGAACACTGAAGCTTTCTTT

J: TRBJ1-5
D: .
V: TRBV3-1/TRBV3-2
size: few
CDR3: CASSQDYNQPQHF
DNA: TGTGCCAGCAGCCAAGATTATAATCAGCCCCAGCATTTT

J: TRBJ2-7
D: TRBD1
V: TRBV6-6
size: .
CDR3: CASSPTRGMQYF
DNA: TGTGCCAGCAGTCCGACCAGGGGGATGCAGTACTTC

J: TRBJ2-3
D: TRBD2
V: TRBV7-6
size: .
CDR3: CASSPQGLAGGADTQYF
DNA: TGTGCCAGCAGCCCCCAGGGACTAGCGGGAGGAGCAGATACGCAGTATTTT

J: TRBJ2-5
D: .
V: TRBV15
size: .
CDR3: CATSREGGREETQYF
DNA: TGTGCCACCAGCAGAGAAGGCGGAAGAGAAGAGACCCAGTACTTC

J: TRBJ2-7
D: .
V: TRBV5-6
size: .
CDR3: CASSWRTGGEQYF
DNA: TGTGCCAGCAGCTGGAGGACCGGGGGCGAGCAGTACTTC

J: TRBJ2-1
D: .
V: TRBV14
size: .
CDR3: CASSPLTGRHEQFF
DNA: TGTGCCAGCAGCCCCTTAACTGGTCGCCATGAGCAGTTCTTC

J: TRBJ1-5
D: .
V: TRBV5-1
size: .
CDR3: CASSLDQGQNQPQHF
DNA: TGCGCCAGCAGCTTGGATCAGGGACAAAATCAGCCCCAGCATTTT

J: TRBJ2-1
D: TRBD1
V: TRBV5-6
size: .
CDR3: CASSLRTGRYNEQFF
DNA: TGTGCCAGCAGCTTGAGGACAGGGAGATACAATGAGCAGTTCTTC

J: TRBJ2-1
D: .
V: TRBV7-9
size: .
CDR3: CASSLTWNEQFF
DNA: TGTGCCAGCAGCCTAACGTGGAATGAGCAGTTCTTC

J: TRBJ1-6
D: .
V: TRBV7-3
size: few
CDR3: CASSLRSDSPLHF
DNA: TGTGCCAGCAGCTTACGTTCGGATTCACCCCTCCACTTT

J: TRBJ2-1
D: TRBD2
V: TRBV19
size: .
CDR3: CASSISSGRSYNEQFF
DNA: TGTGCCAGTAGTATCTCATCCGGGAGGTCTTACAATGAGCAGTTCTTC

J: TRBJ1-4
D: TRBD1
V: TRBV27
size: .
CDR3: CASSLGTGFNEKLFF
DNA: TGTGCCAGCAGCCTCGGGACAGGTTTTAATGAAAAACTGTTTTTT

J: TRBJ1-4
D: .
V: TRBV7-2
size: once
CDR3: CASSLGVAGEKLFF
DNA: TGTGCCAGCAGCTTAGGGGTGGCGGGGGAAAAACTGTTTTTT

J: TRBJ2-3
D: TRBD2
V: TRBV5-6
size: once
CDR3: CASSRDYRRGDTQYF
DNA: TGTGCCAGCAGCCGGGACTACCGGCGGGGAGATACGCAGTATTTT

J: TRBJ2-1
D: TRBD2
V: TRBV11-1
size: .
CDR3: CASSKGLAGDGDEQFF
DNA: TGTGCCAGCAGCAAGGGACTAGCGGGAGATGGGGATGAGCAGTTCTTC

J: TRBJ2-4
D: .
V: TRBV11-2
size: .
CDR3: CASSLFGGAEYGIQYF
DNA: TGTGCCAGCAGCTTATTTGGAGGGGCCGAATATGGCATTCAGTACTTC

J: TRBJ2-7
D: TRBD1
V: TRBV11-2
size: .
CDR3: CASSPLRDRVYEQYF
DNA: TGTGCCAGCAGTCCCCTAAGGGACAGGGTCTACGAGCAGTACTTC

J: TRBJ2-6
D: TRBD1
V: TRBV19
size: .
CDR3: CASSMTGMDRAAGANVLTF
DNA: TGTGCCAGTAGTATGACAGGGATGGACAGGGCGGCCGGGGCCAACGTCCTGACTTTC

J: TRBJ1-1
D: .
V: TRBV5-1
size: .
CDR3: CASSLDAERNTEAFF
DNA: TGCGCCAGCAGCTTGGATGCAGAGCGGAACACTGAAGCTTTCTTT

J: TRBJ2-5
D: .
V: TRBV6-5
size: .
CDR3: CASRKTGGRETQYF
DNA: TGTGCCAGCAGGAAAACGGGGGGCAGGGAGACCCAGTACTTC

J: TRBJ2-5
D: .
V: TRBV10-3
size: .
CDR3: CASARSQETQYF
DNA: TGTGCCTCGGCGAGGTCTCAAGAGACCCAGTACTTC

J: TRBJ1-5
D: .
V: TRBV5-3
size: .
CDR3: CARSFKRARQPQHF
DNA: TGTGCCAGAAGCTTTAAGAGGGCACGGCAGCCCCAGCATTTT

J: TRBJ1-3
D: TRBD1
V: TRBV12-3/TRBV12-4
size: .
CDR3: CASGLTGGGSIYF
DNA: TGTGCCAGCGGCCTCACAGGGGGTGGTTCCATATATTTT

J: TRBJ2-7
D: .
V: TRBV29-1
size: .
CDR3: CSVEDPDGRGYEQYF
DNA: TGCAGCGTTGAAGATCCTGACGGTCGAGGCTACGAGCAGTACTTC

J: TRBJ2-7
D: .
V: TRBV12-3/TRBV12-4
size: .
CDR3: CASSLLYEQYF
DNA: TGTGCCAGCAGTTTACTATACGAGCAGTACTTC

J: TRBJ1-2
D: .
V: TRBV4-2
size: .
CDR3: CASSQVTANYGYTF
DNA: TGTGCCAGCAGCCAAGTCACAGCTAACTATGGCTACACCTTC

J: TRBJ1-4
D: TRBD1
V: TRBV19
size: once
CDR3: CASSPGDSRVEKLFF
DNA: TGTGCCAGTAGTCCGGGGGACAGCCGGGTTGAAAAACTGTTTTTT

J: TRBJ2-7
D: .
V: TRBV20-1
size: .
CDR3: CSAIQGYEQYF
DNA: TGCAGTGCTATCCAGGGGTACGAGCAGTACTTC

J: TRBJ1-2
D: TRBD1
V: TRBV6-4
size: .
CDR3: CASSMDRGFWYGYTF
DNA: TGTGCCAGCAGCATGGACAGGGGATTCTGGTATGGCTACACCTTC

J: TRBJ2-1
D: TRBD1
V: TRBV19
size: few
CDR3: CASSPTQGARGNEQFF
DNA: TGTGCCAGTAGTCCGACACAGGGGGCGCGTGGGAATGAGCAGTTCTTC

J: TRBJ2-1
D: TRBD2
V: TRBV28
size: .
CDR3: CASSTIAGGPNEQFF
DNA: TGTGCCAGCAGCACTATAGCGGGAGGGCCTAATGAGCAGTTCTTC

J: TRBJ2-1
D: .
V: TRBV6-5
size: .
CDR3: CASTSHTSNEQFF
DNA: TGTGCCAGCACTAGCCACACCTCCAATGAGCAGTTCTTC

J: TRBJ2-7
D: TRBD1
V: TRBV14
size: .
CDR3: CASSQPGQGAWEQYF
DNA: TGTGCCAGCAGCCAACCGGGACAGGGGGCTTGGGAGCAGTACTTC

J: TRBJ2-3
D: TRBD1
V: TRBV7-9
size: .
CDR3: CASSLTGGTDTQYF
DNA: TGTGCCAGCAGCCTGACAGGGGGAACGGATACGCAGTATTTT

J: TRBJ2-2
D: TRBD2
V: TRBV5-1
size: .
CDR3: CASSLERGDTGELFF
DNA: TGCGCCAGCAGCTTGGAGCGGGGCGACACCGGGGAGCTGTTTTTT

J: TRBJ1-1
D: .
V: TRBV3-1/TRBV3-2
size: .
CDR3: CASSQGARAIEAFF
DNA: TGTGCCAGCAGCCAGGGTGCGCGGGCCATTGAAGCTTTCTTT

J: TRBJ1-4
D: TRBD1
V: TRBV6-6
size: .
CDR3: CASRLDRAYEKLFF
DNA: TGTGCCAGCAGACTGGACAGGGCATACGAAAAACTGTTTTTT

J: TRBJ2-1
D: .
V: TRBV2
size: .
CDR3: CASIPTRIGSQFF
DNA: TGTGCCAGCATCCCGACTCGTATCGGCTCGCAGTTCTTC

J: TRBJ1-5
D: .
V: TRBV7-9
size: .
CDR3: CASSSLGDSNQPQHF
DNA: TGTGCCAGCAGCTCCCTAGGCGACAGCAATCAGCCCCAGCATTTT

J: TRBJ2-1
D: TRBD1
V: TRBV7-9
size: .
CDR3: CASSSWDRGSYNEQFF
DNA: TGTGCCAGCAGCAGTTGGGACAGGGGATCCTACAATGAGCAGTTCTTC

J: TRBJ1-2
D: .
V: TRBV7-9
size: .
CDR3: CASSFDTF
DNA: TGTGCCAGCAGCTTCGACACCTTC

J: TRBJ2-3
D: TRBD2
V: TRBV3-1/TRBV3-2
size: few
CDR3: CASSQERTSGGLRDTQYF
DNA: TGTGCCAGCAGCCAAGAGAGGACTAGCGGGGGCCTTCGAGATACGCAGTATTTT

J: TRBJ1-2
D: .
V: TRBV7-9
size: .
CDR3: CASSLGQGGGYTF
DNA: TGTGCCAGCAGCTTAGGCCAGGGAGGCGGCTACACCTTC

J: TRBJ1-4
D: TRBD1
V: TRBV7-3
size: .
CDR3: CASVDRAGANEKLFF
DNA: TGTGCCAGCGTTGACAGGGCGGGCGCTAATGAAAAACTGTTTTTT

J: TRBJ1-1
D: .
V: TRBV12-1
size: .
CDR3: CNETGRMNTEAFF
DNA: TGTAATGAGACAGGGCGCATGAACACTGAAGCTTTCTTT

J: TRBJ1-5
D: TRBD1
V: TRBV6-6
size: few
CDR3: CASSYPTGGSNQPQHF
DNA: TGTGCCAGCAGTTACCCGACAGGGGGAAGCAATCAGCCCCAGCATTTT

J: TRBJ2-5
D: TRBD2
V: TRBV7-7
size: .
CDR3: CASSPGNGGGEGTQYF
DNA: TGTGCTAGCAGCCCGGGAAACGGGGGGGGTGAAGGGACCCAGTACTTC